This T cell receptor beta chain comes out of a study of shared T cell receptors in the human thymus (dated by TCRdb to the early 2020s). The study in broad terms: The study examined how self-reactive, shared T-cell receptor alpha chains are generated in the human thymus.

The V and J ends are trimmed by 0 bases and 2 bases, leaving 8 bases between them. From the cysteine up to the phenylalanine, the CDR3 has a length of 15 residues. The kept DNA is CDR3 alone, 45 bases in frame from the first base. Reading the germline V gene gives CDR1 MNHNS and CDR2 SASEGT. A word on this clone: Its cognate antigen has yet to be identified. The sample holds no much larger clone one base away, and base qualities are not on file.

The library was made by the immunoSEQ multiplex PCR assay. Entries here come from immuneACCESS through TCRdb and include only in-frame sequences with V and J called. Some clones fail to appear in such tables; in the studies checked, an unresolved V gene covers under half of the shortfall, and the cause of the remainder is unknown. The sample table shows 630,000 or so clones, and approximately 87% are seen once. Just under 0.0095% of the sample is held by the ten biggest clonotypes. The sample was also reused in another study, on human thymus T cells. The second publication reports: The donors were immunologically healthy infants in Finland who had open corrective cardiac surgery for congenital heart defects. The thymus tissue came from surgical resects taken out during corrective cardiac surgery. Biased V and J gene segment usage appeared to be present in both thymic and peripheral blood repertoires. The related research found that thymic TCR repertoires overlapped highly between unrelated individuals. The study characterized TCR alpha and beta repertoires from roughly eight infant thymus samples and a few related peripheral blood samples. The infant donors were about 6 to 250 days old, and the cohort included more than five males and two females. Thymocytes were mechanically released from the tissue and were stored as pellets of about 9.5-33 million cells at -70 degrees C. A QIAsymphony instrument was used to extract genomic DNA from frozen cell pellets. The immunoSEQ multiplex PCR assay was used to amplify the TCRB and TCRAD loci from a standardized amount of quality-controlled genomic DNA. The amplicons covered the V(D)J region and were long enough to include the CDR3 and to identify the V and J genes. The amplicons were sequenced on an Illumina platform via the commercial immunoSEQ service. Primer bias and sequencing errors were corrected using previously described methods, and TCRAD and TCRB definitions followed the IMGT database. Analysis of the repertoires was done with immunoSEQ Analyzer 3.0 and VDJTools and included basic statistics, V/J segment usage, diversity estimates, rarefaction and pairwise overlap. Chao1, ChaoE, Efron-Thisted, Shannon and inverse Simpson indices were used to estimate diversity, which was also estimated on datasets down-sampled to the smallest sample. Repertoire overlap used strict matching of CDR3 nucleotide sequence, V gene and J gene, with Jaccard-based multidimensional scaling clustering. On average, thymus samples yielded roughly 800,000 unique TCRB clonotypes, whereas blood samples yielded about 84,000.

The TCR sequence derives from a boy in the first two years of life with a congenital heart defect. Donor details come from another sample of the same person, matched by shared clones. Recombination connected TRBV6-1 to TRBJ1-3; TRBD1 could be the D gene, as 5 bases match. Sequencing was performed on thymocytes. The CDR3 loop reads CASSEASGPGNTIYF. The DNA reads TGTGCCAGCAGTGAAGCTTCAGGGCCTGGAAACACCATATATTTT.